This passage covers 7 T cell receptor beta chains from one sample sequenced in a study of cytomegalovirus exposure and HLA in healthy donors. PCR primers comprised 60 Vbeta and 13 Jbeta primers. Produced via immunoSEQ multiplex PCR; TCRdb's table is partial and in-frame only. The profile shows 140,000 to 150,000 clones, about two thirds of them singletons. Specimen: PBMCs. Every receptor here comes from an older woman in good health and CMV-seropositive.

The chain has TRBV5-1 and TRBJ2-2; 7 bases are a match to TRBD1. This CDR3 spans 16 amino acids. The V gene's germline CDR1 is SGHRS and CDR2 YFSETQ. V lost 0 bases to trimming and J lost 8 bases; unmatched junction nucleotides: 10. CDR3 residues: CASSLEDRAEAGELFF. The CDR3 nucleotides are TGCGCCAGCAGCTTGGAAGACAGGGCGGAGGCTGGGGAGCTGTTTTTT.

This sequence joins TRBV2 and TRBJ2-3; a weak D match, TRBD2 (6 bases). Germline V gene sequence: CDR1 SNHLY, CDR2 FYNNEI. Trimming removed 4 bases from V and 0 bases from J, with 11 bases in between. The CDR3 has 15 residues. CDR3 loop: CASSGGTRSTDTQYF. CDR3 nucleotides: TGTGCCAGCAGTGGGGGGACTCGTAGCACAGATACGCAGTATTTT.

This clone was detected only a few times. The chain recombines TRBV7-2 with TRBJ2-2; TRBD2 might be the D (5 bases). V shed 3 bases and J shed 5 bases, with 13 bases lying between them. In germline, CDR1 is SGHTA, CDR2 FQGNSA. The CDR3 extends over 15 amino acids. CDR3 amino acids: CASSLQAGRTGELFF. The CDR3, as DNA: TGTGCCAGCAGCTTGCAGGCGGGTAGAACCGGGGAGCTGTTTTTT.

The V call is TRBV28, the J call TRBJ1-3; maybe TRBD1 (5 bases). The CDR3 extends over 15 amino acids. Trimming pared 10 bases from V and 0 bases from J, leaving 16 bases between. Germline-derived CDR1 and CDR2 are MDHEN and SYDVKM. The CDR3 loop is CATGGESSSGNTIYF. For the CDR3, the DNA is TGTGCCACCGGGGGAGAGAGTAGCTCTGGAAACACCATATATTTT.

The chain employs TRBV10-1 and TRBJ1-5; a possible D gene is TRBD1 (6 bases). The CDR3 spans 16 residues. Trimming removed 11 bases at V and 6 bases at J, with 26 bases between. Germline V gene lookup returns CDR1 WNHNN and CDR2 SYGVQD (reference sequence). CDR3 DNA: TGCGCCGCCGAGGGGCCGGGACAAAAAATTCGTCAGCCCCAGCATTTT. It specifies CAAEGPGQKIRQPQHF.

This rearrangement joins TRBV5-1 to TRBJ1-3, with 8 bases matching TRBD1. The CDR3 sequence is 17 residues long. V gave up 4 bases and J gave up 0 bases; unmatched junction bases: 9. Germline V lookup: CDR1 SGHRS, CDR2 YFSETQ. CDR3 in DNA: TGCGCCAGCAGCCCAGGGACAGGAACCTCCTCTGGAAACACCATATATTTT. Translated: CASSPGTGTSSGNTIYF. Combining the CDR3 with reference TRBV5-1 and TRBJ1-3 gives the whole variable domain KAGVTQTPRYLIKTRGQQVTLSCSPISGHRSVSWYQQTPGQGLQFLFEYFSETQRNKGNFPGRFSGRQFSNSRSEMNVSTLELGDSALYLCASSPGTGTSSGNTIYFGEGSWLTVV.

The chain has TRBV21-1 and TRBJ2-5; the table's D gene call, TRBD1, was not cross checked with the DNA. TRBV21-1 is shown as a pseudogene. The CDR3 sequence is 17 residues long. CDR3 loop: CASSKVQTPDSQETQYF. The CDR3 coding sequence is TGTGCCAGCAGCAAAGTACAAACCCCTGACAGCCAAGAGACCCAGTACTTC.